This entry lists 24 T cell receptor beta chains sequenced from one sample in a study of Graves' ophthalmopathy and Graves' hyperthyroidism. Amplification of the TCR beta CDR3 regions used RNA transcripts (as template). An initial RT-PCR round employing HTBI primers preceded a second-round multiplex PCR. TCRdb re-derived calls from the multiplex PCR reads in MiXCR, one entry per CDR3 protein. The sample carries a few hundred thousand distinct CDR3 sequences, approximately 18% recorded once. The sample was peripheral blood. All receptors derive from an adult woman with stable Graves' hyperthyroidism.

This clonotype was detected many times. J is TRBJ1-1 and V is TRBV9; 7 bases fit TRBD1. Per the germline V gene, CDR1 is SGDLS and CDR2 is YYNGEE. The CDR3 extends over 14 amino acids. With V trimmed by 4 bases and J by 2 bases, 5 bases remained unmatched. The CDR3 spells CASSLRDRNTEAFF. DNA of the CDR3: TGTGCCAGCAGCCTTAGGGACAGAAACACTGAAGCTTTCTTT.

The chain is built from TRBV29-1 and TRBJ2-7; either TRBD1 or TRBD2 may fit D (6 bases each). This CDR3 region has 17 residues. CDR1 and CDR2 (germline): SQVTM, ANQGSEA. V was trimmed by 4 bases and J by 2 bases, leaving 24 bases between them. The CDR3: CSVGAHRGPEIPYEQYF. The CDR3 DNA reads TGCAGCGTTGGTGCCCACCGGGGGCCTGAAATCCCCTACGAGCAGTACTTC.

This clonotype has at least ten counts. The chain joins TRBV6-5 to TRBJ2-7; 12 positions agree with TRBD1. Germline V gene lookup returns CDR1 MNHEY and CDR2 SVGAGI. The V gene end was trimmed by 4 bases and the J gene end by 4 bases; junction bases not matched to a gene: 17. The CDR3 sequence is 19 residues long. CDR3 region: CASSWGQGAAGPPEYEQYF. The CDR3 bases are TGTGCCAGCAGTTGGGGACAGGGGGCTGCGGGGCCCCCAGAATACGAGCAGTACTTC.

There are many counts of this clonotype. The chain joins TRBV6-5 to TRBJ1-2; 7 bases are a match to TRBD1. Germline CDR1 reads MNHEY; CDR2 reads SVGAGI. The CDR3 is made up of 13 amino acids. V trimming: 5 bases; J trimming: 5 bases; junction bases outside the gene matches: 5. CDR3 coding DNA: TGTGCCAGCAGTATCCTGACAGGGTATGGCTACACCTTC. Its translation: CASSILTGYGYTF.

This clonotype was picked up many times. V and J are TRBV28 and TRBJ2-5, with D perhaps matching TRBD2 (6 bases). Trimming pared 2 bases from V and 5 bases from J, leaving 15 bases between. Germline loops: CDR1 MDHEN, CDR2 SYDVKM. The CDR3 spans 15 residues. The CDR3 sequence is CASSLAKGRWETQYF. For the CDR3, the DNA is TGTGCCAGCAGTTTAGCCAAGGGGAGGTGGGAGACCCAGTACTTC. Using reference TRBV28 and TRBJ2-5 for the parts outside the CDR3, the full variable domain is DVKVTQSSRYLVKRTGEKVFLECVQDMDHENMFWYRQDPGLGLRLIYFSYDVKMKEKGDIPEGYSVSREKKERFSLILESASTNQTSMYLCASSLAKGRWETQYFGPGTRLLVL.

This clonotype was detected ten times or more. The CDR3 spells CASSSEAGSTEAFF. Written as DNA, the CDR3 is TGCGCCAGCAGCTCGGAAGCGGGAAGCACTGAAGCTTTCTTT. The chain carries TRBV5-1 and TRBJ1-1, with D unresolved. The V end was cut by 3 bases, the J end by 4 bases, with 13 bases between. Germline V CDR1 and CDR2: SGHRS, YFSETQ. The CDR3 loop spans 14 amino acids. Using reference TRBV5-1 and TRBJ1-1 for the parts outside the CDR3, the full variable domain is KAGVTQTPRYLIKTRGQQVTLSCSPISGHRSVSWYQQTPGQGLQFLFEYFSETQRNKGNFPGRFSGRQFSNSRSEMNVSTLELGDSALYLCASSSEAGSTEAFFGQGTRLTVV.

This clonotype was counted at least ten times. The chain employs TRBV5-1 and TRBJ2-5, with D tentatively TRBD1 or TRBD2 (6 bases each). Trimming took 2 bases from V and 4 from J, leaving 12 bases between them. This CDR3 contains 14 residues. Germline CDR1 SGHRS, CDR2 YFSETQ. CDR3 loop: CASSFEQGGETQYF. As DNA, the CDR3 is TGCGCCAGCAGCTTCGAACAGGGAGGAGAGACCCAGTACTTC. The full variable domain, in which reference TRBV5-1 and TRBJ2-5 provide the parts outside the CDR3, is KAGVTQTPRYLIKTRGQQVTLSCSPISGHRSVSWYQQTPGQGLQFLFEYFSETQRNKGNFPGRFSGRQFSNSRSEMNVSTLELGDSALYLCASSFEQGGETQYFGPGTRLLVL.

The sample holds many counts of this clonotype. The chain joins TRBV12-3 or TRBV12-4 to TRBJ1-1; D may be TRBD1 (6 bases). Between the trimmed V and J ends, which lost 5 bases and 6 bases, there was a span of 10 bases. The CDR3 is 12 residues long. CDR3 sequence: CASSIGGAEAFF. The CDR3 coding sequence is TGTGCCAGCAGTATAGGGGGAGCTGAAGCTTTCTTT.

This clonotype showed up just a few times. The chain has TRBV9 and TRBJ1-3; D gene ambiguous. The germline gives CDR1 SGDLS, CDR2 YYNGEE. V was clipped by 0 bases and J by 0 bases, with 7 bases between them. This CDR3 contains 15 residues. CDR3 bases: TGTGCCAGCAGCGTAGCCGTTGGCTCTGGAAACACCATATATTTT. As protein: CASSVAVGSGNTIYF.

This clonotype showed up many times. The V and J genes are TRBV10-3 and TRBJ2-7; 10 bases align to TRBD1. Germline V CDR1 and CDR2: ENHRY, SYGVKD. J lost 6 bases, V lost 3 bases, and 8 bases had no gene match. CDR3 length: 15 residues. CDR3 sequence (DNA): TGTGCCATCAGTGACACCGGGACAGGGGCGGGCGAGCAGTACTTC. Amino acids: CAISDTGTGAGEQYF.

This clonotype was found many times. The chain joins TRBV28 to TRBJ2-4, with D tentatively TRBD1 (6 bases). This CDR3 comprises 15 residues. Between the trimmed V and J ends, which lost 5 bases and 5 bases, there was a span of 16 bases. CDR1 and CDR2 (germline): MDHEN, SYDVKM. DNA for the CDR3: TGTGCCAGCAGTACAGGGTCGCTAGTCCAAAACATTCAGTACTTC. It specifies CASSTGSLVQNIQYF.

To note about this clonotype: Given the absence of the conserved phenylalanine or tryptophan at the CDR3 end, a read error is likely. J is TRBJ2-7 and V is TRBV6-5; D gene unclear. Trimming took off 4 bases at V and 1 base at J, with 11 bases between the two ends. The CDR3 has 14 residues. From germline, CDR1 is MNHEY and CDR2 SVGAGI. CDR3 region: CASSFSGPSYEQYY. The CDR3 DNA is TGTGCCAGCAGTTTCTCAGGACCGTCCTACGAGCAGTACTAC.

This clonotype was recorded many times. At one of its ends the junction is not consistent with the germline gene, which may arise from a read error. The CDR3 DNA is TGTGCCTGGAGTGACCTCAAATCGGGGGGAGGGGGTAACATTAAGTACTTC. Protein product: CAWSDLKSGGGGNIKYF. The J gene is TRBJ2-4, the V gene TRBV30; maybe TRBD2 (7 bases). The CDR3 extends over 17 amino acids. The germline CDR1 and CDR2 sequences are GTSNPN and SVGIG (reference sequence). The whole variable domain, filled in from reference TRBV30 and TRBJ2-4, reads SQTIHQWPATLVQPVGSPLSLECTVEGTSNPNLYWYRQAAGRGLQLLFYSVGIGQISSEVPQNLSASRPQDRQFILSSKKLLLSDSGFYLCAWSDLKSGGGGNIKYFGAGTRLSVL.

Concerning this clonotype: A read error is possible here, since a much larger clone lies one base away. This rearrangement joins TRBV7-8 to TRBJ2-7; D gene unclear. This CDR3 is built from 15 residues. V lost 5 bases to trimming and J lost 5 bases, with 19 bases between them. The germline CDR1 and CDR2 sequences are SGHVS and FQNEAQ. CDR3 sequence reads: CASSHKGWGTHEQYF. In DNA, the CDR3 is TGTGCCAGCAGCCATAAAGGTTGGGGAACCCACGAGCAGTACTTC.

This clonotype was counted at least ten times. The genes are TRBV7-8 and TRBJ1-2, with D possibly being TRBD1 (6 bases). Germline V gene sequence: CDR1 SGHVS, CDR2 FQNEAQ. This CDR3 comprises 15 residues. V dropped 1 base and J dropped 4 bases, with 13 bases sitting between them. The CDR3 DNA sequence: TGTGCCAGCAGCTTAGGGGTTGGGGGCGGCTATGGCTACACCTTC. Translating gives CASSLGVGGGYGYTF.

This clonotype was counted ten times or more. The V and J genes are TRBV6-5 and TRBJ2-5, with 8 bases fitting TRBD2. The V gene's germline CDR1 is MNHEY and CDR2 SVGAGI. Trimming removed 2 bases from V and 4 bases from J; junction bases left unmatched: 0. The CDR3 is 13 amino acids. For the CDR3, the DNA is TGTGCCAGCAGTTACAGCGGGGGAGAGACCCAGTACTTC. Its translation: CASSYSGGETQYF.

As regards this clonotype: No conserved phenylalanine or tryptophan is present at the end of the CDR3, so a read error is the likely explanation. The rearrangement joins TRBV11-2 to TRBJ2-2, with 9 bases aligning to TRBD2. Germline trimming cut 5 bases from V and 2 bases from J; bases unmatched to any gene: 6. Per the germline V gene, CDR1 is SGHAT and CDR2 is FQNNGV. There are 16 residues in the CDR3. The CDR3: CASSPRLADNTGELFV. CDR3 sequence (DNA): TGTGCCAGCAGCCCCCGACTAGCGGATAACACCGGGGAGCTGTTTGTT.

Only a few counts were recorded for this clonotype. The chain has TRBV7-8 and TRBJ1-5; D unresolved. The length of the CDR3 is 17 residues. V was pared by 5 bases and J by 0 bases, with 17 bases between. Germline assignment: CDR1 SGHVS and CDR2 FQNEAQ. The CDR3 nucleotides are TGTGCCAGCAGCCAGGAGGAACTGGAGTATAGCAATCAGCCCCAGCATTTT. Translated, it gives CASSQEELEYSNQPQHF. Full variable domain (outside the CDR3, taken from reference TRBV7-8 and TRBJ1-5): GAGVSQSPRYKVAKRGQDVALRCDPISGHVSLFWYQQALGQGPEFLTYFQNEAQLDKSGLPSDRFFAERPEGSVSTLKIQRTQQEDSAVYLCASSQEELEYSNQPQHFGDGTRLSIL.

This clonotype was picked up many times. The CDR3 region is CASDHRQGLLETQYF. The DNA for the CDR3 is TGTGCCAGCGACCATCGACAGGGGCTTTTAGAGACCCAGTACTTC. The V call is TRBV27, the J call TRBJ2-5; 8 bases fit TRBD1. V lost 8 bases, J lost 4 bases, and 12 bases stayed unmatched. This CDR3 is 15 amino acids long. Germline CDR1 is MNHEY and CDR2 is SMNVEV (reference sequence).

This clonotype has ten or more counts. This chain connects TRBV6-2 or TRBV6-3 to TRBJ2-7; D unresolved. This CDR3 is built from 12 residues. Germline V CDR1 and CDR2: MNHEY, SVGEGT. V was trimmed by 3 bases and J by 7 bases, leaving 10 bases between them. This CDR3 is CASSYSLREQYF. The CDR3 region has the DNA TGTGCCAGCAGTTATAGCTTACGAGAGCAGTACTTC.

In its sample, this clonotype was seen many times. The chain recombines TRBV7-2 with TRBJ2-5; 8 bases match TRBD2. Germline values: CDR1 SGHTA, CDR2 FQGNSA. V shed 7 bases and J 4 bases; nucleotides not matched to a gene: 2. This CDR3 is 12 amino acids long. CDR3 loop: CASTLAGETQYF. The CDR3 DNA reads TGTGCCAGCACCCTAGCGGGAGAGACCCAGTACTTC.

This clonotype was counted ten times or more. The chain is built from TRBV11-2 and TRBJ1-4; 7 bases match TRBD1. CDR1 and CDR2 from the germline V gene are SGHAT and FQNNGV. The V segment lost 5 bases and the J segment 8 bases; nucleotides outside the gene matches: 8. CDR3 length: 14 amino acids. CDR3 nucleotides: TGTGCCAGCAGCCTCCGGACAGGAGGGGAAAAACTGTTTTTT. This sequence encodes CASSLRTGGEKLFF.

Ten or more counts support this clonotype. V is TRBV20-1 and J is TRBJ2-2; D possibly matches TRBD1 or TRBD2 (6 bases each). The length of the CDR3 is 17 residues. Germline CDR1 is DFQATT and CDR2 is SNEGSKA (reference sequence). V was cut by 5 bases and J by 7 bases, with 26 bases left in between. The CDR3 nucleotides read TGCAGTGCTGAGGGCGCGGTGGGGGGCCCGGGCGTCGGGGAGCTGTTTTTT. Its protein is CSAEGAVGGPGVGELFF.

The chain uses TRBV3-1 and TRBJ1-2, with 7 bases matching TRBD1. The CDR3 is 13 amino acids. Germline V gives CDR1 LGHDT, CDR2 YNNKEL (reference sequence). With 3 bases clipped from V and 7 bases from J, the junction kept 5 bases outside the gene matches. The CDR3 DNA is TGTGCCAGCAGCCATGGACAGGCGGGTGGCTACACCTTC. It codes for CASSHGQAGGYTF.